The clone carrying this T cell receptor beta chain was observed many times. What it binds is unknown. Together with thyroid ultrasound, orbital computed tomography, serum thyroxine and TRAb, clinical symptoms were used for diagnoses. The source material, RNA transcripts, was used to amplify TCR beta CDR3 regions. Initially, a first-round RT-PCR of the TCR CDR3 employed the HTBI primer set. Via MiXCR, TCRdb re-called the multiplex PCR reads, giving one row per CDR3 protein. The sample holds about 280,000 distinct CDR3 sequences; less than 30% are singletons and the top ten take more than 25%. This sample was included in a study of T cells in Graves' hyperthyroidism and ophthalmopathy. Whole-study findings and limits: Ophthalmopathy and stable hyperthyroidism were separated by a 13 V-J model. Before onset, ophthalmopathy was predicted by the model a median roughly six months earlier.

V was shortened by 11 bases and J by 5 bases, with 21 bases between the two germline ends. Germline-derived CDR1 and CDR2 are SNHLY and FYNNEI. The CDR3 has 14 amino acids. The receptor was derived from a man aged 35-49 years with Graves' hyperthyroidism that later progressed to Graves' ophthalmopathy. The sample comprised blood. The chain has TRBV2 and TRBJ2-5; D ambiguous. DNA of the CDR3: TGTGCCTTCCTGTCCGGAACAGACCTCGAGACCCAGTACTTC. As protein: CAFLSGTDLETQYF.